One sample yielded the 23 T cell receptor beta chains listed below, sequenced in a study of CD8 T cells in ankylosing spondylitis. TCRdb fed the 5' RACE reads into MiXCR, producing one record per CDR3 protein. The sample yields a few hundred thousand distinct CDR3 sequences, more than 15% seen once. Material: blood, either unsorted or a sorted T cell fraction (not recorded which). These receptors all stem from a male donor with ankylosing spondylitis or in good health (not recorded which).

This clonotype turned up a few times. The chain couples TRBV21-1 to TRBJ1-5; TRBD1, the table's D call, was not compared with the DNA. TRBV21-1 is a pseudogene locus. CDR3 length: 19 amino acids. This CDR3 reads CASSCWTGGLRNSNQPQHF. The CDR3 DNA sequence: TGTGCCAGCAGCTGCTGGACAGGGGGCCTTCGAAATAGCAATCAGCCCCAGCATTTT.

This clonotype was observed a few times. The V call is TRBV6-2 or TRBV6-3, the J call TRBJ1-5; possibly TRBD1 for D (5 bases). Between the trimmed V and J ends, which lost 5 bases and 2 bases, there was a span of 13 bases. Germline V gene lookup returns CDR1 MNHEY and CDR2 SVGEGT. The CDR3 has 15 amino acids. CDR3 in DNA: TGTGCCAGCAGTAAAGACAGCGTCCGCAATCAGCCCCAGCATTTT. Translation: CASSKDSVRNQPQHF.

This clonotype appeared many times. The chain is built from TRBV5-1 and TRBJ1-1; D is ambiguous. V was pared by 2 bases and J by 12 bases, with 8 bases between. Germline values: CDR1 SGHRS, CDR2 YFSETQ. This CDR3 has 10 amino acids. The CDR3 here is CASSFGQTFF. The CDR3 nucleotides are TGCGCCAGCAGCTTCGGGCAAACTTTCTTT. Filled out from reference TRBV5-1 and TRBJ1-1, the complete variable domain reads KAGVTQTPRYLIKTRGQQVTLSCSPISGHRSVSWYQQTPGQGLQFLFEYFSETQRNKGNFPGRFSGRQFSNSRSEMNVSTLELGDSALYLCASSFGQTFFGQGTRLTVV.

The chain combines TRBV29-1 with TRBJ2-3; D not certain. The CDR3 loop spans 12 amino acids. The V end was cut by 1 base, the J end by 12 bases, with 14 bases between. Germline assignment: CDR1 SQVTM and CDR2 ANQGSEA. The CDR3 bases are TGCAGCGTTGAAGGGGAAAGCGTACCTCAGTATTTT. Its protein product is CSVEGESVPQYF.

This clonotype was detected once. The chain joins TRBV29-1 to TRBJ2-1; no clear D. The CDR3 sequence is 14 residues long. Per the germline V gene, CDR1 is SQVTM and CDR2 is ANQGSEA. Trimming took 4 bases from V and 0 from J, leaving 10 bases between them. The CDR3: CSVAFLLSYNEQFF. The CDR3 DNA reads TGCAGCGTTGCGTTCCTCCTCTCCTACAATGAGCAGTTCTTC.

The rearrangement links TRBV19 to TRBJ2-5; 10 bases line up with TRBD2. Germline V gene lookup returns CDR1 LNHDA and CDR2 SQIVND (reference sequence). Losses at the gene ends were 10 bases for V and 0 bases for J; bases not matched to a gene: 14. The CDR3 is made up of 17 amino acids. This CDR3 reads CATRTSGETGYQETQYF. For the CDR3, the DNA is TGTGCCACCAGGACTAGCGGAGAGACCGGGTACCAAGAGACCCAGTACTTC. The full variable domain, with the rest looked up from reference TRBV19 and TRBJ2-5, is DGGITQSPKYLFRKEGQNVTLSCEQNLNHDAMYWYRQDPGQGLRLIYYSQIVNDFQKGDIAEGYSVSREKKESFPLTVTSAQKNPTAFYLCATRTSGETGYQETQYFGPGTRLLVL.

This clonotype was found a few times. This chain connects TRBV6-2 or TRBV6-3 to TRBJ2-5; 8 bases line up with TRBD2. Germline V gives CDR1 MNHEY, CDR2 SVGEGT. The CDR3 is 14 residues long. Losses at the gene ends were 7 bases for V and 2 bases for J; bases not matched to a gene: 6. DNA of the CDR3: TGTGCCAGCACGTACACTAGCGGTCAAGAGACCCAGTACTTC. Translating it yields CASTYTSGQETQYF.

This clonotype was seen more than once but under ten times. J is TRBJ1-1 and V is TRBV24-1; unclear D gene. This CDR3 has 14 residues. The germline V and J ends were trimmed by 3 bases and 1 base, with 8 bases remaining between them. CDR1 is KGHDR, CDR2 SFDVKD, per germline. CDR3 in amino acids: CATSDDSTNTEAFF. The CDR3 bases are TGTGCCACCAGTGATGATTCTACGAACACTGAAGCTTTCTTT.

This clonotype was seen once. The chain carries TRBV12-3 or TRBV12-4 and TRBJ2-7; 7 bases agree with TRBD2. V lost 6 bases and J lost 6; bases outside the gene matches: 11. The CDR3 extends over 14 amino acids. For the CDR3, the DNA is TGTGCCAGCAGGTCGGGGGAGGGCCGGGTCGAGCAGTACTTC. Its protein is CASRSGEGRVEQYF.

In regard to this clonotype: This could be a read error, since a much larger clone is one nucleotide away. As the CDR3 is not closed by the conserved phenylalanine or tryptophan, this likely results from a read error. The V call is TRBV12-3 or TRBV12-4, the J call TRBJ2-1; the match to TRBD2 covers 8 bases. The CDR3 is made up of 14 amino acids. After removal of 6 bases from V and 8 bases from J, the junction contained 9 bases not matched to a gene. Written as DNA, the CDR3 is TGTGCCAGCAGGGTCGTGAGCGGGAGTTATGAGCAGTTCTCC. This translates into CASRVVSGSYEQFS.

This clonotype showed up just a few times. This rearrangement joins TRBV7-8 to TRBJ1-1; 7 bases match TRBD1. The V gene's germline CDR1 is SGHVS and CDR2 FQNEAQ. The CDR3 runs 13 residues. V shed 5 bases, J shed 4 bases, and the junction held 4 bases outside the gene matches. Here the CDR3 DNA reads TGTGCCAGCAGCGTTACAGGGGCCACTGAAGCTTTCTTT. This sequence encodes CASSVTGATEAFF. The entire variable domain, with the rest obtained from reference TRBV7-8 and TRBJ1-1, is as follows: GAGVSQSPRYKVAKRGQDVALRCDPISGHVSLFWYQQALGQGPEFLTYFQNEAQLDKSGLPSDRFFAERPEGSVSTLKIQRTQQEDSAVYLCASSVTGATEAFFGQGTRLTVV.

At least ten counts were recorded for this clonotype. The rearrangement uses TRBV12-3 or TRBV12-4 and TRBJ2-3; unclear D gene. The germline V and J ends were trimmed by 6 bases and 2 bases, with 12 bases remaining between them. The CDR3 consists of 14 residues. In DNA, the CDR3 is TGTGCCAGCAGCCACCGGGCCCCCACAGATACGCAGTATTTT. Translation gives CASSHRAPTDTQYF.

CDR3 in DNA: TGTGCCAGCAGCCCCCTGGATAGACCGCACCTGAACACCGGGGAGCTGTTTTTT. This gives the protein CASSPLDRPHLNTGELFF. The V gene is TRBV7-6, the J gene TRBJ2-2; D is unresolved. CDR3 length equals 18 residues. The V gene lost 5 bases and the J gene lost 1 base, with 20 bases spanning the gap. Looked up from germline, CDR1 is SGHVS and CDR2 is FNYEAQ.

The table lists this clonotype with a few counts. The chain carries TRBV10-3 and TRBJ2-7; 11 bases are shared with TRBD1. Trimming at V came to 6 bases and at J to 6 bases, leaving 7 bases not matched to a gene. There are 14 residues in the CDR3. Germline-derived CDR1 and CDR2 are ENHRY and SYGVKD. DNA of the CDR3: TGTGCCATCAGCCCCGGACAGGGGGCAGTCGAGCAGTACTTC. It encodes CAISPGQGAVEQYF.

This clonotype was detected ten times or more. The gene calls are TRBV29-1 and TRBJ2-7; perhaps TRBD1 as D (6 bases). From germline, CDR1 is SQVTM and CDR2 ANQGSEA. This CDR3 contains 15 residues. Deletions cut 5 bases from V and 1 base from J, with 18 bases between. In nucleotides, the CDR3 is TGCAGCGTTCTCCTCCCGGTCGGGACATCCTACGAGCAGTACTTC. As protein: CSVLLPVGTSYEQYF.

In its sample, this clonotype was seen many times. The chain couples TRBV5-6 to TRBJ2-3; no definite D call. The CDR3 is made up of 11 amino acids. CDR1 is SGHDT and CDR2 is YYEEEE in the germline V gene. V lost 0 bases to trimming and J lost 9 bases, with 5 bases between them. CDR3 amino acids: CASSLDRTQYF. The DNA of the CDR3 is TGTGCCAGCAGCTTGGACCGAACGCAGTATTTT.

This clonotype appeared a few times. This chain connects TRBV15 to TRBJ2-2; D is undetermined. The CDR3 contains 14 residues. The germline V gene has CDR1 LNHNV and CDR2 YYDKDF (reference sequence). V was shortened by 8 bases and J by 4 bases, with 14 bases between the two germline ends. The CDR3 DNA reads TGTGCCACCCAGATGTGGGGTATCACCGGGGAGCTGTTTTTT. The encoded protein is CATQMWGITGELFF.

In its sample, this clonotype was seen a few times. V gene TRBV6-1 combines with J gene TRBJ2-5; 7 nucleotides match TRBD1. V lost 7 bases to trimming and J lost 5 bases; unmatched junction nucleotides: 10. The germline V gene encodes CDR1 MNHNS and CDR2 SASEGT. This CDR3 region has 14 residues. The CDR3 nucleotides read TGTGCCAGCACGGAAACAGGGGCGCGGGAGACCCAGTACTTC. Protein sequence: CASTETGARETQYF.

The table lists this clonotype with a few counts. The rearrangement uses TRBV20-1 and TRBJ2-7; 8 positions match TRBD2. Trimming removed 4 bases from V and 0 bases from J; junction bases left unmatched: 8. From germline, CDR1 is DFQATT and CDR2 SNEGSKA (reference sequence). This CDR3 has 15 amino acids. The CDR3 region is CSATPQRELSYEQYF. Written as DNA, the CDR3 is TGCAGTGCTACTCCTCAGCGGGAGCTCTCCTACGAGCAGTACTTC.

This clonotype was found a few times. The J gene is TRBJ1-4, the V gene TRBV7-9; 10 bases are a match to TRBD1. There are 16 residues in the CDR3. The germline V gene has CDR1 SEHNR and CDR2 FQNEAQ (reference sequence). V lost 0 bases and J lost 5; bases outside the gene matches: 3. The CDR3 loop is CASSLAPGQGNEKLFF. The CDR3 DNA reads as TGTGCCAGCAGCTTAGCCCCGGGACAGGGGAATGAAAAACTGTTTTTT.

The chain combines TRBV27 with TRBJ1-4; D is perhaps TRBD1 (5 bases). The CDR3 loop spans 12 amino acids. Between the trimmed V and J ends, which lost 8 bases and 8 bases, there was a span of 12 bases. CDR1 is MNHEY and CDR2 is SMNVEV in the germline V gene (reference sequence). The CDR3 DNA sequence: TGTGCCAGCGGGTCGGGGACGGAAAAACTGTTTTTT. This gives the protein CASGSGTEKLFF.

This clonotype was seen ten or more times. The J gene is TRBJ1-2, the V gene TRBV20-1; 8 bases match TRBD1. The germline V gene has CDR1 DFQATT and CDR2 SNEGSKA (reference sequence). The V segment lost 2 bases and the J segment 3 bases; nucleotides outside the gene matches: 5. This CDR3 has 14 residues. CDR3 sequence reads: CSARSDRAHYGYTF. CDR3 nucleotides: TGCAGTGCTAGATCGGACAGGGCGCACTATGGCTACACCTTC.

At least ten counts were recorded for this clonotype. The junction and the germline gene differ at one end; a read error may be behind it. The chain couples TRBV3-1 to TRBJ2-1; no firm D call. The CDR3 sequence is 12 residues long. The V gene's germline CDR1 is LGHDT and CDR2 YNNKEL (reference sequence). The chain's CDR3 is CASSQDYNEQFF. The CDR3 region has the DNA TGCGCCAGCAGCCAGGACTACAATGAGCAGTTCTTC.